This TCR beta chain was recorded in a study of T-cell reconstitution after alpha-beta-depleted transplantation in children. As concerns this clonotype: Possible read error: a much larger clone is one base away.

TCRbeta library construction was performed incorporating unique molecular identifiers. MiXCR, applied by TCRdb to the PCR reads, yields one record per CDR3 protein. The data hold more than 550,000 distinct CDR3 sequences, with about 10% observed a single time. The CDR3 loop spans 16 amino acids. V lost 3 bases to trimming and J lost 2 bases; unmatched junction nucleotides: 12. Per the germline V gene, CDR1 is SQVTM and CDR2 is ANQGSEA. The clonotype originates from a human donor who donated a stem cell graft to a child with acute myeloid leukemia. The V gene is TRBV29-1, the J gene TRBJ2-7; 8 positions agree with TRBD2. The sample was PBMCs from the stem cell graft donor, taken from the stem cell graft. Here the CDR3 DNA reads TGCAGCGTTGATGGTTCTGGGATTAGCGGGGCCTACGAGCAGTACTTC. Translation gives CSVDGSGISGAYEQYF.